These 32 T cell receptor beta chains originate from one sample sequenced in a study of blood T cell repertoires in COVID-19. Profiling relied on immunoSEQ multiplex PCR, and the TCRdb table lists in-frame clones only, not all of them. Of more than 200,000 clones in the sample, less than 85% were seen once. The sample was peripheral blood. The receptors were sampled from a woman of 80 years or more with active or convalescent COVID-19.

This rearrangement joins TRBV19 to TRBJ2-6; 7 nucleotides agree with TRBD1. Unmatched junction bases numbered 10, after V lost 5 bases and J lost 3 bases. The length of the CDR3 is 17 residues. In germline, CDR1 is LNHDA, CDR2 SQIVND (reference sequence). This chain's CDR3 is CASSLTTGTLGANVLTF. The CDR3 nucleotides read TGTGCCAGTAGTCTCACGACAGGGACACTTGGGGCCAACGTCCTGACTTTC.

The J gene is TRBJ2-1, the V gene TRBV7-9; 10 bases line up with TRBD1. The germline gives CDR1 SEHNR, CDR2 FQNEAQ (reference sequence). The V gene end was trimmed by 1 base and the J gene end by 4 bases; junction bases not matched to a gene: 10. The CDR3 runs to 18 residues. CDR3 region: CASSLGLYAGQGYNEQFF. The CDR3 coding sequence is TGTGCCAGCAGCTTAGGGTTATACGCGGGACAGGGGTACAATGAGCAGTTCTTC.

CDR3 sequence (DNA): TGTGCCAGCAGCGTCGGACTATCTTCCTACGAGCAGTACTTC. Translating gives CASSVGLSSYEQYF. The chain is built from TRBV11-2 and TRBJ2-7; D may be TRBD2 (6 bases). The CDR3 covers 14 residues. V was clipped by 5 bases and J by 1 base, with 12 bases between them. Germline values: CDR1 SGHAT, CDR2 FQNNGV.

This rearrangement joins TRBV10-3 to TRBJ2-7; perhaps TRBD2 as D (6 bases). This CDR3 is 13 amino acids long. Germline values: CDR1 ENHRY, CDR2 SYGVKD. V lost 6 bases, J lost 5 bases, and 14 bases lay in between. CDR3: CAISRLRGDEQYF. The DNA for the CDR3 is TGTGCCATCAGCCGTTTGCGGGGCGACGAGCAGTACTTC.

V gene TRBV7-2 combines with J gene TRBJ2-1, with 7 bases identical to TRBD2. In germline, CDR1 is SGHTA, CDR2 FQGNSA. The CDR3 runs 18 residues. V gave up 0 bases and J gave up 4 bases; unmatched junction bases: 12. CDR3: CASSLALWGAGLYNEQFF. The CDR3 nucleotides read TGTGCCAGCAGCTTAGCGCTCTGGGGAGCGGGACTTTACAATGAGCAGTTCTTC.

DNA of the CDR3: TGTGCCAGCAGTAGGGACAGGGGGCAGCTGGGTACGCAGTATTTT. It is translated as CASSRDRGQLGTQYF. The chain joins TRBV2 to TRBJ2-3; 12 nucleotides match TRBD1. The CDR3 is 15 residues long. CDR1 and CDR2 from the germline V gene are SNHLY and FYNNEI. V was pared by 5 bases and J by 8 bases, with 8 bases of the junction left unmatched.

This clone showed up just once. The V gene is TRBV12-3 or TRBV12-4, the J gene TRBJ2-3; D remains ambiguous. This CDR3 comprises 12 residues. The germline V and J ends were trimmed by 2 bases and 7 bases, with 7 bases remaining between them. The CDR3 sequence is CASSLSLYTQYF. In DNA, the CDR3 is TGTGCCAGCAGTTTATCACTGTATACGCAGTATTTT.

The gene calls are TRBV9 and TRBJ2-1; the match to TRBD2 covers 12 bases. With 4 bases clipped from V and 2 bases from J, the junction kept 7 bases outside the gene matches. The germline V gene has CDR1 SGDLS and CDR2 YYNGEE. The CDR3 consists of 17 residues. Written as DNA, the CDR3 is TGTGCCAGCAGCCCCCGACTAGCGGGAGAAACCTACAATGAGCAGTTCTTC. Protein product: CASSPRLAGETYNEQFF.

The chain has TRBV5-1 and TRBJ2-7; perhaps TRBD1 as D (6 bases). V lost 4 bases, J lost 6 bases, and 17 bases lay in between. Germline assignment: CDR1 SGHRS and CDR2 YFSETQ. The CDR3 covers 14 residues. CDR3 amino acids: CASSLQGSPGEQYF. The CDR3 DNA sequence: TGCGCCAGCAGCCTACAGGGTTCTCCCGGCGAGCAGTACTTC.

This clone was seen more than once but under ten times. CDR3 DNA: TGTGCCAGCAGTCGACAGGGGGCGGCATACAATGAGCAGTTCTTC. Translated: CASSRQGAAYNEQFF. This chain connects TRBV6-5 to TRBJ2-1, with 10 bases matching TRBD1. The CDR3 contains 15 residues. Germline CDR1 and CDR2: MNHEY and SVGAGI. Losses at the gene ends were 5 bases for V and 4 bases for J; bases not matched to a gene: 5.

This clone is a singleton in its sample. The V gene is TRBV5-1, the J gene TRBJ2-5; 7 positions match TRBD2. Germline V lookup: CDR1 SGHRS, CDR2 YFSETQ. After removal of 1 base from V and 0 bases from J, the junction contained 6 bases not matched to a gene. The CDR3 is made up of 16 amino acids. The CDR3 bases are TGCGCCAGCAGCTTGCTCTTAGCGGGCGACCAAGAGACCCAGTACTTC. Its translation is CASSLLLAGDQETQYF. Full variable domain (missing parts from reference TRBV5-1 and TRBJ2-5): KAGVTQTPRYLIKTRGQQVTLSCSPISGHRSVSWYQQTPGQGLQFLFEYFSETQRNKGNFPGRFSGRQFSNSRSEMNVSTLELGDSALYLCASSLLLAGDQETQYFGPGTRLLVL.

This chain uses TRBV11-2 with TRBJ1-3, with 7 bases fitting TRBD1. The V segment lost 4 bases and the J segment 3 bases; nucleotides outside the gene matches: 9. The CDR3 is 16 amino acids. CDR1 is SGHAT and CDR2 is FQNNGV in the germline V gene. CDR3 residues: CASSSPNRGDGNTIYF. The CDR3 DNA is TGTGCCAGCAGCTCACCCAACAGGGGAGATGGAAACACCATATATTTT.

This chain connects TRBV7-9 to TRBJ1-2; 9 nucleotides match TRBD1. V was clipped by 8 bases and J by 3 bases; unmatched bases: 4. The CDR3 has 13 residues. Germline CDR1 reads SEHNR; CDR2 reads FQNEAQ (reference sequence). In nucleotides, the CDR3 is TGTGCCAGCGGATGGGACAGGGACTATGGCTACACCTTC. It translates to CASGWDRDYGYTF.

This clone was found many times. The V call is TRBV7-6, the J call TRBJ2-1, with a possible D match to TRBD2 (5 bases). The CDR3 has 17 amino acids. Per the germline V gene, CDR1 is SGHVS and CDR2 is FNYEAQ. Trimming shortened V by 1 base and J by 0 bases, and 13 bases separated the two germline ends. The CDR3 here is CASSLVPGYSSYNEQFF. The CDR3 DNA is TGTGCCAGCAGCTTAGTTCCGGGGTATAGCTCCTACAATGAGCAGTTCTTC. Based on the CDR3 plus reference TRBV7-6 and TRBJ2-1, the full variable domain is GAGVSQSPRYKVTKRGQDVALRCDPISGHVSLYWYRQALGQGPEFLTYFNYEAQQDKSGLPNDRFSAERPEGSISTLTIQRTEQRDSAMYRCASSLVPGYSSYNEQFFGPGTRLTVL.

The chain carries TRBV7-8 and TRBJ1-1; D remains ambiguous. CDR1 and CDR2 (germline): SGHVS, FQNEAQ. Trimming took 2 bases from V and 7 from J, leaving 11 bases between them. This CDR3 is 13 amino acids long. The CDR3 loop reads CASSLWEEGEAFF. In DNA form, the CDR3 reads TGTGCCAGCAGCTTATGGGAAGAGGGTGAAGCTTTCTTT.

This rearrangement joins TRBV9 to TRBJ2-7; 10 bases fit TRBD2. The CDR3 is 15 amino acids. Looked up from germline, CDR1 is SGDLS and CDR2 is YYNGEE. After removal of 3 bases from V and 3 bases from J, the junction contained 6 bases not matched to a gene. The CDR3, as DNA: TGTGCCAGCAGCGAAACTAGCGGGACTTACTACGAGCAGTACTTC. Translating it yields CASSETSGTYYEQYF.

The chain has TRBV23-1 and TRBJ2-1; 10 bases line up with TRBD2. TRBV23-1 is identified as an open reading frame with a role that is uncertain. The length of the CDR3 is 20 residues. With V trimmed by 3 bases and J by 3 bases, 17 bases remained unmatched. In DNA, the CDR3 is TGCGCCAGCAGTCAGAGGGGAAAACTCTCTCGGACTAGCGGCTACAATGAGCAGTTCTTC. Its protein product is CASSQRGKLSRTSGYNEQFF.

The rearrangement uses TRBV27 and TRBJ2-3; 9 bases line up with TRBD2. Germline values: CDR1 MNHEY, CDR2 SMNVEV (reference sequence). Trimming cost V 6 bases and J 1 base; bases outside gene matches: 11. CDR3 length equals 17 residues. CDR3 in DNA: TGTGCCAGCAGGCGTGGCCTAGCGGGACTCCGCACAGATACGCAGTATTTT. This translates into CASRRGLAGLRTDTQYF.

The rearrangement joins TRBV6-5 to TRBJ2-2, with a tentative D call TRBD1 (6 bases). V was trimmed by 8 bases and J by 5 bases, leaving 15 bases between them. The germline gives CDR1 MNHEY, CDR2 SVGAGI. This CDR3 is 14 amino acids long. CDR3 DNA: TGTGCCAGCGCAGGGGTCTCGAGGACCGGGGAGCTGTTTTTT. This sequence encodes CASAGVSRTGELFF.

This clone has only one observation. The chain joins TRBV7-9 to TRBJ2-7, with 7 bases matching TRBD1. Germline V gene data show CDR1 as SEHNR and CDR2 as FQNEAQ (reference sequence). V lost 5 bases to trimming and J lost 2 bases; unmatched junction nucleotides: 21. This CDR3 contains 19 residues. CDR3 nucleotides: TGTGCCAGCAGCACCTACCTAGGGACAGAGCGGAACCAACCCTACGAGCAGTACTTC. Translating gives CASSTYLGTERNQPYEQYF.

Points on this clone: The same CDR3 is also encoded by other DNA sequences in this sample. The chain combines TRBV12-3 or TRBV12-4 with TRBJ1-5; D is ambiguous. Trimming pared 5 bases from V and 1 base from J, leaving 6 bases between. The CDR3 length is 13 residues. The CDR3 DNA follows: TGTGCCAGCAGTCTGCGGAGCAATCAGCCCCAGCATTTT. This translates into CASSLRSNQPQHF.

Written as DNA, the CDR3 is TGCAGCGTTTCAGCGGGGGGCTACGAGCAGTACTTC. Its protein product is CSVSAGGYEQYF. The chain uses TRBV29-1 and TRBJ2-7; TRBD2 matches 9 bases. Germline lookup yields CDR1 SQVTM and CDR2 ANQGSEA. The CDR3 extends over 12 amino acids. V gave up 5 bases and J gave up 3 bases; unmatched junction bases: 2.

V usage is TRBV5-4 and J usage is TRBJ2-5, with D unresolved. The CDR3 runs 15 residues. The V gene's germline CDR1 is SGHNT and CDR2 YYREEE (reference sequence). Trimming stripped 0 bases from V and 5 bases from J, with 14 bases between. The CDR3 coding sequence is TGTGCCAGCAGCTTGGCTAACGCTGGTCGGGAGACCCAGTACTTC. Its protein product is CASSLANAGRETQYF.

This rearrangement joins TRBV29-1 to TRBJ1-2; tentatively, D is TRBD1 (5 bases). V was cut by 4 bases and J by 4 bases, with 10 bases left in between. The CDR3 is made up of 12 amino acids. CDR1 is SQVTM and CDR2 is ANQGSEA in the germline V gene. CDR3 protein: CSVGDYSYGYTF. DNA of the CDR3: TGCAGCGTTGGGGACTATAGCTATGGCTACACCTTC.

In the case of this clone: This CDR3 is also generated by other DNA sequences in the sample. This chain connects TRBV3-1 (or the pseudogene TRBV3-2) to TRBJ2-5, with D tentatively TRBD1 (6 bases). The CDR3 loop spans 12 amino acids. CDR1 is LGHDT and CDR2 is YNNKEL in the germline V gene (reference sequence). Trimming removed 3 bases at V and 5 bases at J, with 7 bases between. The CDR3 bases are TGTGCCAGCAGCCAGAGGGGGGAGACCCAGTACTTC. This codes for CASSQRGETQYF.

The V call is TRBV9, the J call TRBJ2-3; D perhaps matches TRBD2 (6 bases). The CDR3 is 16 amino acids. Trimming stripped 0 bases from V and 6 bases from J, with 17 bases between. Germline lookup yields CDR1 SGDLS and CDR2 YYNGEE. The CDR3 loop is CASSVALAGRQDTQYF. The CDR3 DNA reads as TGTGCCAGCAGCGTAGCTCTCGCGGGGCGCCAGGATACGCAGTATTTT. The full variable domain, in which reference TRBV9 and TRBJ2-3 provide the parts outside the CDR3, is DSGVTQTPKHLITATGQRVTLRCSPRSGDLSVYWYQQSLDQGLQFLIQYYNGEERAKGNILERFSAQQFPDLHSELNLSSLELGDSALYFCASSVALAGRQDTQYFGPGTRLTVL.

The CDR3 DNA sequence: TGTGCCAGCAGTTGGGGACAGAACTATGGCTACACCTTC. Translated, it gives CASSWGQNYGYTF. The genes are TRBV28 and TRBJ1-2; TRBD1 agrees at 7 bases. Germline assignment: CDR1 MDHEN and CDR2 SYDVKM. Unmatched junction bases numbered 1, after V lost 4 bases and J lost 2 bases. The CDR3 runs 13 residues.

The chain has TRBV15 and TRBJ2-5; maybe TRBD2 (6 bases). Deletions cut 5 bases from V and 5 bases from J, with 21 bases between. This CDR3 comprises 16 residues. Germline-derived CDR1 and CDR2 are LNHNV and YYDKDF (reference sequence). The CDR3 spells CATSGGGGESRETQYF. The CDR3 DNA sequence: TGTGCCACCAGCGGGGGTGGAGGGGAGTCGAGGGAGACCCAGTACTTC.

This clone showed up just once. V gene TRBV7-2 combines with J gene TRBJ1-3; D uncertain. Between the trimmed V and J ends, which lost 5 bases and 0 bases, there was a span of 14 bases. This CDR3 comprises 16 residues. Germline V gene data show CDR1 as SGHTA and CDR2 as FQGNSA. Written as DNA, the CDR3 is TGTGCCAGCAGCCGTACAGTCCTTAGCTCTGGAAACACCATATATTTT. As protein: CASSRTVLSSGNTIYF.

This chain's CDR3 is CASSSYPTGELFF. The CDR3 bases are TGTGCCAGCAGTTCCTATCCCACCGGGGAGCTGTTTTTT. The J gene is TRBJ2-2, the V gene TRBV12-3 or TRBV12-4; no reliable D call. The V end was cut by 4 bases, the J end by 4 bases, with 7 bases between. The length of the CDR3 is 13 residues.

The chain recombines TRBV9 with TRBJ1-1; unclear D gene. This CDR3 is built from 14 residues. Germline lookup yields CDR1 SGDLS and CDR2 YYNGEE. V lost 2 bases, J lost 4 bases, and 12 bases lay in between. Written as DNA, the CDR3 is TGTGCCAGCAGCGTTCAGGCGGCGGGCACTGAAGCTTTCTTT. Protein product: CASSVQAAGTEAFF. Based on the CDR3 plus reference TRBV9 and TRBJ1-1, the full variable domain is DSGVTQTPKHLITATGQRVTLRCSPRSGDLSVYWYQQSLDQGLQFLIQYYNGEERAKGNILERFSAQQFPDLHSELNLSSLELGDSALYFCASSVQAAGTEAFFGQGTRLTVV.

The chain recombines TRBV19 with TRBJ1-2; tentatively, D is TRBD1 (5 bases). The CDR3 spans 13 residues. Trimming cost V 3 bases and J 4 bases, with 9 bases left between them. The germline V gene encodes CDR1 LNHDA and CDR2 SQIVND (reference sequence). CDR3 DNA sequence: TGTGCCAGTAGTATGTCAGGGTTCTATGGCTACACCTTC. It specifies CASSMSGFYGYTF.